Listed below are T cell receptor beta chains from one sample, sequenced in a study of shared clonotypes between healthy human individuals. Produced via immunoSEQ multiplex PCR; TCRdb's table is partial and in-frame only. The sample yields some 1 million clones, roughly 80% seen once. Material: memory CD4+ T cells sorted from blood. All receptors derive from a man aged 18 to 35 in good health. The CDR3 runs from the conserved cysteine through the conserved F or W. D genes are given only for firm matches. Where a row states a size, it is once, few, many or the class of an expanded clone; other rows omit it.

cdr3_nt | cdr3_aa | d_call | v_call | clone_size | j_call
TGTGCCAGCACCGACGAGGGGGCGCGTGCCGGGGAGCTGTTTTTT | CASTDEGARAGELFF | TRBD1 | TRBV6-5 | NA | TRBJ2-2
TGTGCCAGCTCACCCTCCGACGGCCCTTTGGGCTACACCTTC | CASSPSDGPLGYTF | NA | TRBV18 | NA | TRBJ1-2
TGTGCCAGCAGACAGTTCCAGGGGGCATCCTACGAGCAGTACTTC | CASRQFQGASYEQYF | TRBD1 | TRBV7-2 | many | TRBJ2-7
TGTGCCAGCAGTCGGACTCGAGGACGGCTTGGCTACACCTTC | CASSRTRGRLGYTF | NA | TRBV6-6 | NA | TRBJ1-2
TGTGCCAGCAGCCAAGACAGGGCGGGTTCACCCCTCCACTTT | CASSQDRAGSPLHF | NA | TRBV14 | NA | TRBJ1-6
TGTGCCAGCAGCTCGATTTCCGGCTACACCTTC | CASSSISGYTF | NA | TRBV11-1 | NA | TRBJ1-2
TGTGCCAGCAGTACCGGGGTAGCAGATACGCAGTATTTT | CASSTGVADTQYF | NA | TRBV25-1 | NA | TRBJ2-3
TGTGCCAGCAGCTTAGGGGGTACAGGGGCCTCCTACGAGCAGTACTTC | CASSLGGTGASYEQYF | TRBD1 | TRBV7-6 | NA | TRBJ2-7
TGCACCAGCAGCCAAGTACTGACTAGCGGGGCGAACACCGGGGAGCTGTTTTTT | CTSSQVLTSGANTGELFF | NA | TRBV1 | NA | TRBJ2-2
TGTGCCAGCAGCTTAGCGGATTTCTCCTACGAGCAGTACTTC | CASSLADFSYEQYF | NA | TRBV7-6 | NA | TRBJ2-7
TGTGCCTGGAGTGTAAACGGTCCCTATGGCTACACCTTC | CAWSVNGPYGYTF | NA | TRBV30 | NA | TRBJ1-2
TGCGCCAGCAGCTTGGGCCTTGAGACCCAGTACTTC | CASSLGLETQYF | NA | TRBV5-1 | NA | TRBJ2-5
TGCGCCAGCAGCGAAGGGGGAGTTGACTACAATGAGCAGTTCTTC | CASSEGGVDYNEQFF | NA | TRBV4-3 | NA | TRBJ2-1
TGCGCCAGCAGCATATCTAGCGGCTCCTACAATGAGCAGTTCTTC | CASSISSGSYNEQFF | TRBD2 | TRBV5-1 | NA | TRBJ2-1
TGTGCCAGCAATAAGGGGGGCGCCGACTATGGCTACACCTTC | CASNKGGADYGYTF | NA | TRBV6-1 | once | TRBJ1-2
TGTGCCAGCAGCCGACTAGCGGGAGGGCCCTACGAGCAGTACTTC | CASSRLAGGPYEQYF | TRBD2 | TRBV11-2 | NA | TRBJ2-7
TGTGCCAGCAGTTCTGGACAGTACCAAGAGACCCAGTACTTC | CASSSGQYQETQYF | NA | TRBV28 | NA | TRBJ2-5
TGTGCTAGTGGTTTGGTTCCCCCAGGGGGCTTCCACGAGCAGTACTTC | CASGLVPPGGFHEQYF | TRBD1 | TRBV12-5 | NA | TRBJ2-7
TGTGCCTGGAGGGGCGGGGGGGCTGGAGAGACCCAGTACTTC | CAWRGGGAGETQYF | TRBD2 | TRBV30 | many | TRBJ2-5
TGCGCCAGCAGCCCCTCGACAGGCTTCTATGGCTACACCTTC | CASSPSTGFYGYTF | NA | TRBV4-1 | many | TRBJ1-2
TGTGCCAGTAGTCGCCGGGACAGGGGTTCACCCCTCCACTTT | CASSRRDRGSPLHF | TRBD1 | TRBV19 | NA | TRBJ1-6
TGTGCCAGCAGCTCACAGGGAGGAGCTGAAGCTTTCTTT | CASSSQGGAEAFF | NA | TRBV7-3 | many | TRBJ1-1
TGTGCCAGCAGCTTGGGGGCAGTCCCCACCGGGGAGCTGTTTTTT | CASSLGAVPTGELFF | NA | TRBV7-9 | NA | TRBJ2-2
TGTGCCTCCTCGCGCGGGGAGGGAAGGTTTTTCACTGAAGCTTTCTTT | CASSRGEGRFFTEAFF | NA | TRBV10-3 | NA | TRBJ1-1
TGCAGTGCTAGAGCAGGGCGGACCCAGTACTTC | CSARAGRTQYF | NA | TRBV20-1 | NA | TRBJ2-5